This T cell receptor (beta chain) originates from a study of blood T cell repertoires in COVID-19. Study in general: Spain, Italy and the United States supplied samples that represented acute and convalescent COVID-19. In each case, the material was cDNA or gDNA derived from T cells, B-cell-depleted T cells, or PBMCs.

In the source study's methods: The assay estimated nucleated cells by amplifying reference gene primers. Generated by immunoSEQ multiplex PCR, the TCRdb table keeps only in-frame clones and is missing some. The D gene and trimming were derived from the DNA, and the V and J assignments and clone size from that table. Of about 120,000 clones in the sample, 70% to 85% are singletons; the top ten hold just under 7.5%. Germline V gene lookup returns CDR1 SGHVS and CDR2 FQNEAQ. There are 16 residues in the CDR3. The V segment lost 1 base and the J segment 8 bases; nucleotides outside the gene matches: 8. Sequenced material: peripheral blood. The chain links TRBV7-8 to TRBJ1-6; the match to TRBD1 covers 7 bases. This clonotype was obtained from a man between 65 and 85 years old with active or convalescent COVID-19. The CDR3 DNA reads as TGTGCCAGCAGCTTAGAGGGGGCAGGGATTTATTCACCCCTCCACTTT. It codes for CASSLEGAGIYSPLHF.